This T cell receptor (beta chain) came from a study of T cell responses to AZD1222 COVID-19 vaccine. Overall study context: Second doses that came at about 4 or about 12 weeks were put together. Study-level points and caveats: Close to half of spike-specific TCRs reportedly recognize unmutated variant regions. Dominant CD4 TCR responses targeted spike regions 160-218 and 743-854. Clonal diversity was possibly underestimated, and white British individuals and females predominated among donors.

Assay: immunoSEQ multiplex PCR; the TCRdb copy retains only in-frame clones and omits some. The top ten clones hold 5% to 7% of a sample with approximately 180,000 clones, around 89% of them seen once. V was cut by 3 bases and J by 3 bases, with 5 bases left in between. The CDR3 has 12 amino acids. Germline V gene sequence: CDR1 MDHEN, CDR2 SYDVKM. Regarding this clone: Its matching antigen is unknown.

V and J are TRBV28 and TRBJ1-1; D is unclear. The sample consisted of peripheral blood, taken on day 0 of AZD1222 vaccination. The receptor comes from an adult in good health. The chain's CDR3 is CASSLSHTEAFF. The CDR3 DNA reads TGTGCCAGCAGTTTGAGTCACACTGAAGCTTTCTTT.